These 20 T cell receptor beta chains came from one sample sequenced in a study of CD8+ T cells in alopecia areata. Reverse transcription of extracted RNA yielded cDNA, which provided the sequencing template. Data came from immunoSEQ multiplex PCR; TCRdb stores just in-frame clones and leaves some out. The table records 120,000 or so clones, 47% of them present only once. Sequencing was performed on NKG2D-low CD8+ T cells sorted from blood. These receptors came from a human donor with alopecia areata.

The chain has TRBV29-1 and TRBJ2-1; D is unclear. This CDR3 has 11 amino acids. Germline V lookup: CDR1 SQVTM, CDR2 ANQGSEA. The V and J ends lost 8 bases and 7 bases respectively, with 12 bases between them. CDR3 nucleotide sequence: TGCAGCCCCTGGGTGATGAATGAGCAGTTCTTC. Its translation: CSPWVMNEQFF.

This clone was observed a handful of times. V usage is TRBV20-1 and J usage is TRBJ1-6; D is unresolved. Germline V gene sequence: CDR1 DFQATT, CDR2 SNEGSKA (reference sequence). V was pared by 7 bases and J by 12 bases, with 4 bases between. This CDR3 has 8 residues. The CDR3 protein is CSVGPLHF. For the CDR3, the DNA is TGCAGTGTAGGACCCCTCCACTTT.

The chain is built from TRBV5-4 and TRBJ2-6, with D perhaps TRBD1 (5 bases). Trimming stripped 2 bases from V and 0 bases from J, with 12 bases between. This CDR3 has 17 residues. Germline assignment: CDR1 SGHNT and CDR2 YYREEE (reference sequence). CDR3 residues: CASSFKGAVSGANVLTF. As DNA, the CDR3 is TGTGCCAGCAGCTTCAAAGGGGCGGTCTCTGGGGCCAACGTCCTGACTTTC.

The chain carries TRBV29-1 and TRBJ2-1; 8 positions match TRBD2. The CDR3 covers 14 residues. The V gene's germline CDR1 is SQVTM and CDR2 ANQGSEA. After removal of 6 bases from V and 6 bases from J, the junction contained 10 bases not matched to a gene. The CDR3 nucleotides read TGCAGCGTGACTCCGGGACTAGGTAGCAATGAGCAGTTCTTC. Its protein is CSVTPGLGSNEQFF.

DNA of the CDR3: TGCGCCAGCAGCCTGGGAACGCTCACAGATACGCAGTATTTT. Encoded protein: CASSLGTLTDTQYF. The chain joins TRBV4-1 to TRBJ2-3, with D unclear. Germline V gives CDR1 MGHRA, CDR2 YSYEKL. Trimming removed 4 bases at V and 2 bases at J, with 10 bases between. This CDR3 has 14 residues.

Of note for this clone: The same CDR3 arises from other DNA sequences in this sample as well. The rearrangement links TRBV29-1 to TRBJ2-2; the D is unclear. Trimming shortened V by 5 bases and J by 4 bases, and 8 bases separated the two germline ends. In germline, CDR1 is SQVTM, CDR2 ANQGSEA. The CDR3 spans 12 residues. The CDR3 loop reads CSVPGGTGELFF. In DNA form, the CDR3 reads TGCAGCGTTCCAGGTGGCACCGGGGAGCTGTTTTTT.

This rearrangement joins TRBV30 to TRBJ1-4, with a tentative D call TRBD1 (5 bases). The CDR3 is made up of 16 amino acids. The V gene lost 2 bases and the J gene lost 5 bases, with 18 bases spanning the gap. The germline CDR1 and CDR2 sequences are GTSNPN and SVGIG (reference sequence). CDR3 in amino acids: CAWSSPGGRINEKLFF. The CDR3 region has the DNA TGTGCCTGGAGTTCACCGGGGGGACGGATAAATGAAAAACTGTTTTTT. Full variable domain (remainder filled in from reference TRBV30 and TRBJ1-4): SQTIHQWPATLVQPVGSPLSLECTVEGTSNPNLYWYRQAAGRGLQLLFYSVGIGQISSEVPQNLSASRPQDRQFILSSKKLLLSDSGFYLCAWSSPGGRINEKLFFGSGTQLSVL.

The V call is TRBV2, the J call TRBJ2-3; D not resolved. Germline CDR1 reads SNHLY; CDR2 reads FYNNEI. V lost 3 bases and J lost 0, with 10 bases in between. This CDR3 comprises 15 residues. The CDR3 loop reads CASSDYQHSTDTQYF. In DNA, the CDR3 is TGTGCCAGCAGTGACTACCAGCATAGCACAGATACGCAGTATTTT.

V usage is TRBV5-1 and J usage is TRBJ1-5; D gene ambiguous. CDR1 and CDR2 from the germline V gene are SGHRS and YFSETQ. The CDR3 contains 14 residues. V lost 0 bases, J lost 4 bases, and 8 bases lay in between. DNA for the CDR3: TGCGCCAGCAGCTTGGCCTCTGGTAATCAGCCCCAGCATTTT. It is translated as CASSLASGNQPQHF.

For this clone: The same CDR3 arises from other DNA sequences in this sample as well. The CDR3 nucleotides read TGCAGCGGTGTTGCTGATACGCAGTATTTT. Translation: CSGVADTQYF. This chain connects TRBV29-1 to TRBJ2-3; D ambiguous. In germline, CDR1 is SQVTM, CDR2 ANQGSEA. CDR3 length: 10 amino acids. Between the trimmed V and J ends, which lost 7 bases and 6 bases, there was a span of 8 bases.

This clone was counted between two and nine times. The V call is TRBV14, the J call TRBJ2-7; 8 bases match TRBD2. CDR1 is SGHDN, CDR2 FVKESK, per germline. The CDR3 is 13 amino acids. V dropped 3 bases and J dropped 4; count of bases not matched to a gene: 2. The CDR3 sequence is CASSQGLVYEQYF. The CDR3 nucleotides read TGTGCCAGCAGCCAGGGACTAGTTTACGAGCAGTACTTC.

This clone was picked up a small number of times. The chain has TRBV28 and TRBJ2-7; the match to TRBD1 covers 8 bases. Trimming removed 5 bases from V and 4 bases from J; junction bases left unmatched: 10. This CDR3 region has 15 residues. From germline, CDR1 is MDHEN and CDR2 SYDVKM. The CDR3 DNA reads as TGTGCCAGCAGTGAAGGACAGGGCCATGAATACGAGCAGTACTTC. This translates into CASSEGQGHEYEQYF.

CDR3 region: CSVEGLAGRQYNEQFF. CDR3 in DNA: TGCAGCGTTGAAGGACTAGCGGGACGTCAATACAATGAGCAGTTCTTC. The J gene is TRBJ2-1, the V gene TRBV29-1; 11 positions match TRBD2. The CDR3 spans 16 residues. Germline V gene sequence: CDR1 SQVTM, CDR2 ANQGSEA. The junction had 6 bases not matched to a gene; V was cut back by 1 base and J by 4 bases.

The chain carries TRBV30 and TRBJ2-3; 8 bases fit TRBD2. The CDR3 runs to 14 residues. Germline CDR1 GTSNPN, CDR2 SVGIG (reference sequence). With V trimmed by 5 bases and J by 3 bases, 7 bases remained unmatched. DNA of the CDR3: TGTGCCTGGGAAACTAGCGGTCGAACAGATACGCAGTATTTT. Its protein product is CAWETSGRTDTQYF.

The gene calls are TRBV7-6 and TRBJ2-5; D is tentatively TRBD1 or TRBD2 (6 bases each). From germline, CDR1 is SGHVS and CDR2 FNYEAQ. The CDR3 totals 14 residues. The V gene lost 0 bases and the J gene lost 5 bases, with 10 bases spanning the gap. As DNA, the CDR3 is TGTGCCAGCAGCTTAGCGGGGGGCCCGGAGACCCAGTACTTC. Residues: CASSLAGGPETQYF.

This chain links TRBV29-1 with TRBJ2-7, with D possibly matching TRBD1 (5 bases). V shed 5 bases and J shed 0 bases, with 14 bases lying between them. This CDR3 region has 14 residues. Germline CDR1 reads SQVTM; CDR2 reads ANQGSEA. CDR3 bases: TGCAGCGTTCCCCAGGGCCCAAGCTCCTACGAGCAGTACTTC. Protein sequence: CSVPQGPSSYEQYF.

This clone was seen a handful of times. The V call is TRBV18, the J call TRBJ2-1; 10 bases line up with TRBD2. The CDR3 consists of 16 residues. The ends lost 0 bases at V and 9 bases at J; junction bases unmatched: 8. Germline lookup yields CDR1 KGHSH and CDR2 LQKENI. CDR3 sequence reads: CASSPPLLAGKVEQFF. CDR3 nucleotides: TGTGCCAGCTCACCACCGCTACTAGCGGGAAAGGTTGAGCAGTTCTTC.

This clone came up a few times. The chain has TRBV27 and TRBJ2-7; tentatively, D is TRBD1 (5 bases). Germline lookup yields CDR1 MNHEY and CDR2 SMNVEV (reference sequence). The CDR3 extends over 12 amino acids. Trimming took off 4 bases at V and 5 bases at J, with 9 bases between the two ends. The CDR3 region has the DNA TGTGCCAGCAGTTATGGGGCCCACGAGCAGTACTTC. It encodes CASSYGAHEQYF.

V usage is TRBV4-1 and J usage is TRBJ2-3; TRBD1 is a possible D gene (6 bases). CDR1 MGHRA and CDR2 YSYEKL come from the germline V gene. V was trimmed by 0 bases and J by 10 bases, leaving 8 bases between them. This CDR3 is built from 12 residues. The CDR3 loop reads CASSQEGASQYF. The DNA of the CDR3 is TGCGCCAGCAGCCAAGAGGGGGCGTCGCAGTATTTT.

Here the CDR3 DNA reads TGTGCCAGCAGCCCCCCTAGCGAAGAGACCCAGTACTTC. This translates into CASSPPSEETQYF. This chain uses TRBV9 with TRBJ2-5, with D tentatively TRBD2 (6 bases). The CDR3 is 13 amino acids. V was cut by 4 bases and J by 3 bases, with 10 bases left in between. CDR1 is SGDLS, CDR2 YYNGEE, per germline. Using reference TRBV9 and TRBJ2-5 for the parts outside the CDR3, the full variable domain is DSGVTQTPKHLITATGQRVTLRCSPRSGDLSVYWYQQSLDQGLQFLIQYYNGEERAKGNILERFSAQQFPDLHSELNLSSLELGDSALYFCASSPPSEETQYFGPGTRLLVL.